The 6 T cell receptor beta chains below were found in one sample sequenced in a study of shared clonotypes between healthy human individuals. CD45RO-negative CD8 cells positively selected for CCR7 made up the naive population, which excluded terminally differentiated effector memory CD45RA+ cells. Assay: immunoSEQ multiplex PCR; the TCRdb copy retains only in-frame clones and omits some. The sample lists hundreds of thousands of clones; about 91% were seen once. The sequenced sample consisted of naive CD8+ T cells sorted from blood. The receptors come from a man aged 25 to 40 in good health.

J is TRBJ2-7 and V is TRBV19, with 7 bases that match TRBD1. The CDR3 is made up of 14 amino acids. Germline trimming cut 7 bases from V and 3 bases from J; bases unmatched to any gene: 9. Germline-derived CDR1 and CDR2 are LNHDA and SQIVND (reference sequence). The CDR3 loop is CASKTTGRDYEQYF. The CDR3 DNA is TGTGCCAGTAAGACGACAGGGAGAGACTACGAGCAGTACTTC.

This clone came up once. The chain combines TRBV7-6 with TRBJ2-2, with 7 bases fitting TRBD2. J lost 6 bases, V lost 11 bases, and 6 bases had no gene match. Germline loops: CDR1 SGHVS, CDR2 FNYEAQ. There are 12 residues in the CDR3. Written as DNA, the CDR3 is TGTGCCGGGGGAGGGATACCCGGGGAGCTGTTTTTT. This sequence encodes CAGGGIPGELFF.

This rearrangement joins TRBV11-2 to TRBJ2-2, with 8 nucleotides matching TRBD2. This CDR3 is built from 18 residues. Germline assignment: CDR1 SGHAT and CDR2 FQNNGV. Trimming cost V 4 bases and J 2 bases; bases outside gene matches: 12. CDR3 sequence: CASSSGKASGFNTGELFF. The CDR3 coding sequence is TGTGCCAGCAGCTCGGGGAAGGCTAGCGGGTTTAACACCGGGGAGCTGTTTTTT.

This clone was counted only a few times. V is TRBV27 and J is TRBJ2-1, with no clear D. The CDR3 consists of 11 residues. Trimming removed 7 bases from V and 9 bases from J, with 10 bases in between. Germline lookup yields CDR1 MNHEY and CDR2 SMNVEV (reference sequence). The CDR3 loop is CASTKTGEQFF. Here the CDR3 DNA reads TGTGCCAGCACGAAGACGGGTGAGCAGTTCTTC.

The chain is built from TRBV28 and TRBJ2-2; D remains unclear. The CDR3 runs 13 residues. The germline V gene has CDR1 MDHEN and CDR2 SYDVKM. The V and J ends lost 3 bases and 1 base respectively, with 3 bases between them. The CDR3 loop is CASSFRNTGELFF. CDR3 nucleotides: TGTGCCAGCAGTTTCCGGAACACCGGGGAGCTGTTTTTT. The variable domain in full, completed from reference TRBV28 and TRBJ2-2, reads DVKVTQSSRYLVKRTGEKVFLECVQDMDHENMFWYRQDPGLGLRLIYFSYDVKMKEKGDIPEGYSVSREKKERFSLILESASTNQTSMYLCASSFRNTGELFFGEGSRLTVL.

This rearrangement joins TRBV11-2 to TRBJ2-7; TRBD1 matches at 7 bases. The ends lost 1 base at V and 4 bases at J; junction bases unmatched: 4. Germline lookup yields CDR1 SGHAT and CDR2 FQNNGV. The CDR3 spans 14 residues. Here the CDR3 reads CASSLGTGYYEQYF. CDR3 nucleotide sequence: TGTGCCAGCAGCTTAGGGACAGGTTATTACGAGCAGTACTTC.